The clone carrying this TCR beta chain has more than one count but fewer than ten. The antigen remains unidentified. Libraries were prepared by immunoSEQ multiplex PCR; TCRdb keeps only in-frame clonotypes and omits some of them. The sample consists of around 30,000 clones, roughly nine tenths of them appearing once. This sample is drawn from a study of PD-1 blockade in classical Hodgkin lymphoma. Study-level results: Why repertoires differed is undefined; disease activity or prior therapy possibly contributed. Reports described newly diagnosed patients as having lower baseline TCR diversity than healthy donors.

CDR3 length: 15 residues. The germline CDR1 and CDR2 sequences are LNHNV and YYDKDF (reference sequence). V lost 1 base, J lost 5 bases, and 4 bases stayed unmatched. Time point indicated: newly diagnosed, previously untreated cHL patient sample. PBMCs representing newly diagnosed, untreated classical Hodgkin lymphoma functioned as the comparison. The material sequenced was peripheral blood mononuclear cells (PBMCs). This sequence originates from a human donor with classical Hodgkin lymphoma. The chain uses TRBV15 and TRBJ2-2; 7 bases map to TRBD2. The CDR3 DNA reads as TGTGCCACCAGCAGAGTTCGGCGGGAGACCGGGGAGCTGTTTTTT. Its protein product is CATSRVRRETGELFF.